The 15 T cell receptor beta chains below were found in one sample sequenced in a study of beta chain features in type 1 diabetes. Every bit of the isolated RNA underwent reverse transcription, so sequencing read expressed TCRB transcripts. Assay used: immunoSEQ multiplex PCR; TCRdb lists only in-frame clones, some missing. The sample contains about 300,000 clones, approximately 8% of which appear only once. Sequencing was done on a sample of central memory CD4+ T cells from blood. These receptors all stem from a young woman in good health.

This chain links TRBV7-2 with TRBJ1-5; 7 positions match TRBD1. CDR3 length: 15 residues. V was pared by 4 bases and J by 5 bases, with 8 bases of the junction left unmatched. Germline CDR1 SGHTA, CDR2 FQGNSA. In DNA, the CDR3 is TGTGCCAGCAGCTCTTACCAGACAGGGCATCAGCCCCAGCATTTT. Amino acid sequence: CASSSYQTGHQPQHF.

This clone showed up many times. The chain combines TRBV6-6 with TRBJ2-3; D remains unclear. The CDR3 contains 12 residues. V dropped 9 bases and J dropped 2 bases, with 9 bases sitting between them. CDR1 is MNHNY, CDR2 SVGAGI, per germline (reference sequence). The CDR3 DNA is TGTGCCAGTGGACCATACACAGATACGCAGTATTTT. This translates into CASGPYTDTQYF.

This clone came up a few times. V gene TRBV5-4 combines with J gene TRBJ2-3; a weak D match, TRBD1 (7 bases). Deletions cut 4 bases from V and 1 base from J, with 19 bases between. Germline-derived CDR1 and CDR2 are SGHNT and YYREEE (reference sequence). CDR3 size: 17 residues. The CDR3 loop reads CASSPSRGTARTDTQYF. Written as DNA, the CDR3 is TGTGCCAGCAGCCCTTCGCGCGGGACAGCCCGCACAGATACGCAGTATTTT.

The chain links TRBV4-2 to TRBJ2-1; 7 nucleotides agree with TRBD1. Germline values: CDR1 LGHNA, CDR2 YNFKEQ. V lost 0 bases, J lost 3 bases, and 5 bases stayed unmatched. The CDR3 sequence is 16 residues long. In DNA form, the CDR3 reads TGTGCCAGCAGCCAAGAGCCGGGACAGAACTACAATGAGCAGTTCTTC. Translation: CASSQEPGQNYNEQFF.

J is TRBJ2-1 and V is TRBV7-9, with TRBD1 matching over 7 bases. Per the germline V gene, CDR1 is SEHNR and CDR2 is FQNEAQ (reference sequence). The V gene end was trimmed by 2 bases and the J gene end by 10 bases; junction bases not matched to a gene: 5. The CDR3 contains 13 residues. The CDR3 region has the DNA TGTGCCAGCAGCTTAAAAGGGACAGAGGAGCAGTTCTTC. Protein sequence: CASSLKGTEEQFF.

This rearrangement joins TRBV5-4 to TRBJ2-3, with D hard to call. Trimming took 1 base from V and 6 from J, leaving 9 bases between them. The CDR3 length is 13 residues. Germline values: CDR1 SGHNT, CDR2 YYREEE (reference sequence). CDR3 DNA sequence: TGTGCCAGCAGCTTGTTTTTCTCGGATACGCAGTATTTT. Translating it yields CASSLFFSDTQYF. Using reference TRBV5-4 and TRBJ2-3 for the parts outside the CDR3, the full variable domain is ETGVTQSPTHLIKTRGQQVTLRCSSQSGHNTVSWYQQALGQGPQFIFQYYREEENGRGNFPPRFSGLQFPNYSSELNVNALELDDSALYLCASSLFFSDTQYFGPGTRLTVL.

In DNA, the CDR3 is TGTGCCAGCAGTTTTGGACGCCGAGGTTATTCACCCCTCCACTTT. Translation: CASSFGRRGYSPLHF. This chain links TRBV27 with TRBJ1-6; D is uncertain. The CDR3 has 15 amino acids. The germline V gene encodes CDR1 MNHEY and CDR2 SMNVEV (reference sequence). V gave up 3 bases and J gave up 8 bases, with 14 bases separating them.

The J gene is TRBJ1-2, the V gene TRBV18; a weak D match, TRBD1 (6 bases). This CDR3 has 14 amino acids. Trimming removed 4 bases at V and 4 bases at J, with 13 bases between. The germline V gene has CDR1 KGHSH and CDR2 LQKENI. In nucleotides, the CDR3 is TGTGCCAGCTCACTACAGGGTTCTCTCTATGGCTACACCTTC. It specifies CASSLQGSLYGYTF.

CDR3 loop: CASSQGGGSLLKNIQYF. The CDR3 DNA follows: TGTGCCAGCAGCCAAGGGGGTGGGTCCCTCCTTAAAAACATTCAGTACTTC. The rearrangement uses TRBV4-2 and TRBJ2-4; no firm D call. V was cut by 1 base and J by 4 bases, with 17 bases left in between. Germline loops: CDR1 LGHNA, CDR2 YNFKEQ. The CDR3 is 17 residues long.

Comments on this clone: The junction differs from germline at one of its ends, possibly a read error. The chain carries TRBV7-3 and TRBJ2-5, with D unclear. Germline V gives CDR1 SGHTA, CDR2 FQGTGA. The CDR3 loop spans 13 amino acids. This CDR3 is CASRLNLQETQYF. CDR3 nucleotide sequence: TGTGCCAGCAGGTTAAACCTCCAAGAGACCCAGTACTTC.

This clone has a handful of counts. CDR3 amino acids: CASSLVGAGELFF. The DNA of the CDR3 is TGTGCCAGCAGCTTGGTGGGGGCCGGGGAGCTGTTTTTT. This chain links TRBV5-5 with TRBJ2-2; TRBD1 or TRBD2 may be the D gene (5 bases each). Trimming took 0 bases from V and 6 from J, leaving 6 bases between them. CDR3 length equals 13 residues. Looked up from germline, CDR1 is SGHKS and CDR2 is YYEKEE (reference sequence).

This clone showed up just a few times. The chain is built from TRBV6-6 and TRBJ1-4; D call uncertain. This CDR3 spans 10 amino acids. The germline CDR1 and CDR2 sequences are MNHNY and SVGAGI (reference sequence). Trimming stripped 6 bases from V and 8 bases from J, with 4 bases between. CDR3 nucleotides: TGTGCCAGCAGGAACGAAAAACTGTTTTTT. Translated, it gives CASRNEKLFF.

This clone was found a few times. The chain couples TRBV7-8 to TRBJ2-1; 11 bases match TRBD2. V gave up 10 bases and J gave up 4 bases; unmatched junction bases: 6. This CDR3 is built from 14 residues. Germline V CDR1 and CDR2: SGHVS, FQNEAQ. The CDR3 is CATVSGGAYNEQFF. The CDR3 DNA is TGTGCCACCGTTAGCGGGGGGGCTTACAATGAGCAGTTCTTC.

The chain couples TRBV5-1 to TRBJ1-5; D gene unclear. Germline CDR1 reads SGHRS; CDR2 reads YFSETQ. The V end was cut by 0 bases, the J end by 7 bases, with 8 bases between. This CDR3 has 13 residues. CDR3 in amino acids: CASSLAKGQPQHF. The CDR3 region has the DNA TGCGCCAGCAGCTTGGCCAAAGGGCAGCCCCAGCATTTT.

The rearrangement joins TRBV7-3 to TRBJ2-5; no definite D call. The germline V gene has CDR1 SGHTA and CDR2 FQGTGA. This CDR3 contains 15 residues. V gave up 2 bases and J gave up 7 bases, with 17 bases separating them. The CDR3 reads CASSLAVPPTGTQYF. CDR3 nucleotides: TGTGCCAGCAGCTTAGCTGTGCCCCCGACTGGGACCCAGTACTTC. Complete variable domain (other parts from reference TRBV7-3 and TRBJ2-5): GAGVSQTPSNKVTEKGKYVELRCDPISGHTALYWYRQSLGQGPEFLIYFQGTGAADDSGLPNDRFFAVRPEGSVSTLKIQRTERGDSAVYLCASSLAVPPTGTQYFGPGTRLLVL.